This is a list of T cell receptor beta chains from one sample in a study of regulatory T cells in long-lasting Graves disease. TCRdb processed the multiplex PCR reads anew with MiXCR; each CDR3 protein has one entry. The sample holds 350,000 to 450,000 distinct CDR3 sequences, 21% seen once. Sequenced material: peripheral blood mononuclear cells (PBMCs), taken when the disease was refractory, from a patient treated with antithyroid drugs. The receptors stem from a female donor with Graves disease. Each CDR3 is given with its conserved first and last residue. The order of the fields is J gene, clone size, V gene, D gene, CDR3 protein, CDR3 DNA. The D gene is left open where the match is weak. For some rows the clone size is stated as once, few or many, or as a class when expanded; others skip it.

j_call: TRBJ2-7; clone_size: many; v_call: TRBV28; d_call: TRBD1; cdr3_aa: CASSNRQGVYEQYF; cdr3_nt: TGTGCCAGCAGTAATAGACAGGGCGTCTACGAGCAGTACTTC
j_call: TRBJ2-2; clone_size: -; v_call: TRBV6-1; d_call: -; cdr3_aa: CASSEAWTLNTGELFF; cdr3_nt: TGTGCCAGCAGTGAAGCGTGGACTTTGAACACCGGGGAGCTGTTTTTT
j_call: TRBJ2-1; clone_size: many; v_call: TRBV2; d_call: -; cdr3_aa: CASRTTWDRDYNEQFF; cdr3_nt: TGTGCCAGCAGGACGACCTGGGATCGGGACTACAATGAGCAGTTCTTC
j_call: TRBJ2-7; clone_size: many; v_call: TRBV27; d_call: -; cdr3_aa: CASSLGYSPWYEQYF; cdr3_nt: TGTGCCAGCAGTTTAGGCTACAGTCCTTGGTACGAGCAGTACTTC
j_call: TRBJ1-1; clone_size: few; v_call: TRBV4-1; d_call: -; cdr3_aa: CASSQEGSATEAFF; cdr3_nt: TGCGCCAGCAGCCAGGAGGGGTCAGCCACTGAAGCTTTCTTT
j_call: TRBJ2-7; clone_size: -; v_call: TRBV28; d_call: TRBD1; cdr3_aa: CASSPTRTGLSYEQYF; cdr3_nt: TGTGCCAGCAGTCCCACCCGGACAGGCCTCTCCTACGAGCAGTACTTC
j_call: TRBJ1-5; clone_size: many; v_call: TRBV28; d_call: TRBD1; cdr3_aa: CASSLTGGVNQPQHF; cdr3_nt: TGTGCCAGCAGTTTGACAGGGGGCGTGAATCAGCCCCAGCATTTT
j_call: TRBJ1-2; clone_size: -; v_call: TRBV25-1; d_call: -; cdr3_aa: CASSERVGIGEGHGYTF; cdr3_nt: TGTGCCAGCAGTGAGAGAGTGGGCATTGGGGAAGGGCATGGCTACACCTTC
j_call: TRBJ2-2; clone_size: few; v_call: TRBV6-1; d_call: TRBD1; cdr3_aa: CASTTLGGTGGMNGELFF; cdr3_nt: TGTGCCAGCACTACATTAGGGGGAACAGGGGGAATGAACGGGGAGCTGTTTTTT
j_call: TRBJ2-7; clone_size: -; v_call: TRBV11-2; d_call: TRBD1; cdr3_aa: CASSPKDRVHEQYF; cdr3_nt: TGTGCCAGCAGCCCAAAAGACAGGGTCCACGAGCAGTACTTC
j_call: TRBJ1-1; clone_size: -; v_call: TRBV3-1; d_call: TRBD1; cdr3_aa: CASSHRQGGGNTEAFF; cdr3_nt: TGTGCCAGCAGCCACAGACAGGGGGGAGGGAACACTGAAGCTTTCTTT
j_call: TRBJ1-3; clone_size: -; v_call: TRBV7-8; d_call: -; cdr3_aa: CASSPGVGSSSGNTMYF; cdr3_nt: TGTGCCAGCAGCCCCGGGGTAGGCAGCAGTTCTGGAAACACCATGTATTTT
j_call: TRBJ2-3; clone_size: few; v_call: TRBV11-2; d_call: TRBD2; cdr3_aa: CASSPGLAIPDTQYF; cdr3_nt: TGTGCCAGCAGCCCGGGACTAGCGATCCCAGATACGCAGTATTTT
j_call: TRBJ1-2; clone_size: -; v_call: TRBV15; d_call: TRBD1; cdr3_aa: CATSRVGTVSYGYTF; cdr3_nt: TGTGCCACCAGCAGAGTAGGGACAGTGAGCTATGGCTACACCTTC
j_call: TRBJ2-5; clone_size: -; v_call: TRBV15; d_call: TRBD2; cdr3_aa: CATSREGLAGMGETQYF; cdr3_nt: TGTGCCACCAGCAGAGAAGGACTAGCGGGAATGGGGGAGACCCAGTACTTC
j_call: TRBJ2-5; clone_size: -; v_call: TRBV5-4; d_call: -; cdr3_aa: CASSQTRAMAQQETQYF; cdr3_nt: TGTGCCAGCAGCCAGACTCGGGCGATGGCCCAACAAGAGACCCAGTACTTC
j_call: TRBJ1-2; clone_size: few; v_call: TRBV25-1; d_call: -; cdr3_aa: CASSDRNNYGYTF; cdr3_nt: TGTGCCAGCAGTGACAGGAATAACTATGGCTACACCTTC
j_call: TRBJ2-7; clone_size: -; v_call: TRBV9; d_call: -; cdr3_aa: CASSAQSSYEQYF; cdr3_nt: TGTGCCAGCAGCGCCCAGAGCTCCTACGAGCAGTACTTC
j_call: TRBJ2-3; clone_size: few; v_call: TRBV7-9; d_call: TRBD1; cdr3_aa: CASSPPRAGGRDTQYF; cdr3_nt: TGTGCCAGCAGCCCCCCACGCGCAGGGGGCAGAGATACGCAGTATTTT
j_call: TRBJ2-5; clone_size: many; v_call: TRBV6-1; d_call: TRBD2; cdr3_aa: CASSRDYQKETQYF; cdr3_nt: TGTGCCAGCAGCCGGGACTACCAGAAAGAGACCCAGTACTTC
j_call: TRBJ2-7; clone_size: many; v_call: TRBV28; d_call: TRBD2; cdr3_aa: CASRSSGSSYEQYF; cdr3_nt: TGTGCCAGCAGGTCTAGCGGGAGCTCCTACGAGCAGTACTTC
j_call: TRBJ2-5; clone_size: -; v_call: TRBV28; d_call: TRBD2; cdr3_aa: CASSSARGTSGETQYF; cdr3_nt: TGTGCCAGCAGCTCAGCGAGGGGGACTAGCGGGGAGACCCAGTACTTC